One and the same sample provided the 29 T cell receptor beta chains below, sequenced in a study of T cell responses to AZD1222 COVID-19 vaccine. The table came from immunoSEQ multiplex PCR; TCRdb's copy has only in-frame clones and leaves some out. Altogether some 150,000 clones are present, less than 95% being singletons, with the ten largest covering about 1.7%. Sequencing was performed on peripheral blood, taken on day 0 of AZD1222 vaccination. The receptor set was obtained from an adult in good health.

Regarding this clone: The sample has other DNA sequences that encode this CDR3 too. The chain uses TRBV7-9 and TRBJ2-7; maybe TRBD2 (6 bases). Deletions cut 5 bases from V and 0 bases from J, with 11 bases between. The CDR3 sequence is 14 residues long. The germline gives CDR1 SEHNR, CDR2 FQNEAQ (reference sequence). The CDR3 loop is CASSTDGGSYEQYF. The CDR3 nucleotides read TGTGCCAGCAGCACGGACGGGGGCTCCTACGAGCAGTACTTC.

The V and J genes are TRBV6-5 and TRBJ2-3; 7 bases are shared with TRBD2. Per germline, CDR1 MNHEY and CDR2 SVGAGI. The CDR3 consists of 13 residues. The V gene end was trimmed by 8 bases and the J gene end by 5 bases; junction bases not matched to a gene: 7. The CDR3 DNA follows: TGTGCCAGCGAGGCGGGAGCGGGAGATACGCAGTATTTT. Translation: CASEAGAGDTQYF.

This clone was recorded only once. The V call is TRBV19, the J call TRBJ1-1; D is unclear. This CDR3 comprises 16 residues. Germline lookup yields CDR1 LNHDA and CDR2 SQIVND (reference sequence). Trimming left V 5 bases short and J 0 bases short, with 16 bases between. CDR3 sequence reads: CASSPLARKLNTEAFF. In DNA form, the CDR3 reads TGTGCCAGTAGTCCCCTAGCGAGGAAGTTGAACACTGAAGCTTTCTTT.

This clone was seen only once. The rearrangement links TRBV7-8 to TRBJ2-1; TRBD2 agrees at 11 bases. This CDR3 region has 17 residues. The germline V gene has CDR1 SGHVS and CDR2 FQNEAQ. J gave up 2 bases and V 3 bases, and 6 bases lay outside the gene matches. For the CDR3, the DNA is TGTGCCAGCAGCTTTTCGAGACTAGCGGGAACCTACAATGAGCAGTTCTTC. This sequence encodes CASSFSRLAGTYNEQFF.

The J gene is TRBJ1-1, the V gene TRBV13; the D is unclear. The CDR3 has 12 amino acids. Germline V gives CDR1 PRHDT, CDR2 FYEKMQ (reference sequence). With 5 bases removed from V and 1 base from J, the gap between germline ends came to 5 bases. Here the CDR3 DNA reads TGTGCCAGCAGCGCTCCGAACACTGAAGCTTTCTTT. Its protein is CASSAPNTEAFF.

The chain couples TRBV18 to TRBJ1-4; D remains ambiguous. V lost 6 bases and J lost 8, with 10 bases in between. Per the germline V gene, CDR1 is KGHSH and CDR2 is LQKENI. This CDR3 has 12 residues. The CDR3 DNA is TGTGCCAGCTCGTCGAACCTAGAAAAACTGTTTTTT. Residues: CASSSNLEKLFF.

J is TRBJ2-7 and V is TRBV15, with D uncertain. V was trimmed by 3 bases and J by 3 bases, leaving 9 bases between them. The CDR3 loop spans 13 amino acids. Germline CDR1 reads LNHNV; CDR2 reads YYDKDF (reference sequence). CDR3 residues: CATSSRSLYEQYF. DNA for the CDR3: TGTGCCACCAGCAGCCGGTCCCTCTACGAGCAGTACTTC.

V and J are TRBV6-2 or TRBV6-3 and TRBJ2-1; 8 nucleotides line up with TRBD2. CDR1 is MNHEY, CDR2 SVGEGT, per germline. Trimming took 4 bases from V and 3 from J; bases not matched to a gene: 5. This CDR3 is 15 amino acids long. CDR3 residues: CASSSSGLGYNEQFF. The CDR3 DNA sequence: TGTGCCAGCAGTTCGTCGGGACTAGGCTACAATGAGCAGTTCTTC.

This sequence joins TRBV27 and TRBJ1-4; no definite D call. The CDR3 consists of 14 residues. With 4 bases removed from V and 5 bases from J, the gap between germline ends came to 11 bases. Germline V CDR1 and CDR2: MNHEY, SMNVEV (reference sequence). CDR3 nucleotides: TGTGCCAGCAGTTCCGGACGGCCGAATGAAAAACTGTTTTTT. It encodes CASSSGRPNEKLFF.

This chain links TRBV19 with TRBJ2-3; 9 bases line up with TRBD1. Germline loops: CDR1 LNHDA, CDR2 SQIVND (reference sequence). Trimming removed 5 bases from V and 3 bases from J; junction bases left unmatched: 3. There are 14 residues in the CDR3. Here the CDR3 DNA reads TGTGCCAGTAGTCTGGGACAGGGAACAGATACGCAGTATTTT. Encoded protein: CASSLGQGTDTQYF.

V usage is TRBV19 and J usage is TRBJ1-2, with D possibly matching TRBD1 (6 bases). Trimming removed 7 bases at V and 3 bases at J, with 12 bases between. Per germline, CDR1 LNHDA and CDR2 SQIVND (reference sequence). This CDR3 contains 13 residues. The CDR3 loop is CASTGGPDYGYTF. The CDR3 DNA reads TGTGCCAGTACTGGGGGGCCTGACTATGGCTACACCTTC.

Written as DNA, the CDR3 is TGTGCCAGCAGTTACACGACAGGTCCCTACGAGCAGTACTTC. Protein: CASSYTTGPYEQYF. The rearrangement uses TRBV6-2 or TRBV6-3 and TRBJ2-7; TRBD1 is a possible D gene (6 bases). This CDR3 spans 14 amino acids. Germline V gene data show CDR1 as MNHEY and CDR2 as SVGEGT. V lost 2 bases and J lost 2, with 10 bases in between.

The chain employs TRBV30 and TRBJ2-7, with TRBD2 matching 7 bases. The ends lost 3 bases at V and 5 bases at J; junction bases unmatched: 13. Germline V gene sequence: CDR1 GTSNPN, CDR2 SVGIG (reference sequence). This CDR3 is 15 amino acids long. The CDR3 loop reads CAWSLGAGVFHEQYF. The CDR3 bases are TGTGCCTGGAGCCTTGGGGCGGGAGTTTTCCACGAGCAGTACTTC.

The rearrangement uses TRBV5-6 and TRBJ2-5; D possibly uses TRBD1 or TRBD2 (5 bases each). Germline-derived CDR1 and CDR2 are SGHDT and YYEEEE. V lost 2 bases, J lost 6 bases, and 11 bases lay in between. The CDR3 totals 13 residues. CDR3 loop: CASSFQGGQTQYF. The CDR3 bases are TGTGCCAGCAGCTTTCAGGGCGGGCAGACCCAGTACTTC.

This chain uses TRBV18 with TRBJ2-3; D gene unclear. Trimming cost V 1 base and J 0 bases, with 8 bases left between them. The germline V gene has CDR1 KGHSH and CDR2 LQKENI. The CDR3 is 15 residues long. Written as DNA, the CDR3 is TGTGCCAGCTCACCACGCGCCCTAAGCACAGATACGCAGTATTTT. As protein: CASSPRALSTDTQYF.

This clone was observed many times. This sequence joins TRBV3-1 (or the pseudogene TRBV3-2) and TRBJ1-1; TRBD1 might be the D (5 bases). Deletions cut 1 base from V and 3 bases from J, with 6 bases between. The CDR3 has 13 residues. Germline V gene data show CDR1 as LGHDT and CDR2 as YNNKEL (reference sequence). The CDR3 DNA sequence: TGTGCCAGCAGCCAAGGGGGGGACACTGAAGCTTTCTTT. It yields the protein CASSQGGDTEAFF.

CDR3 DNA sequence: TGTGCCAGCAGTTCCCTCCTCACTGAAGCTTTCTTT. This translates into CASSSLLTEAFF. The V call is TRBV28, the J call TRBJ1-1; D call uncertain. The CDR3 contains 12 residues. CDR1 is MDHEN and CDR2 is SYDVKM in the germline V gene. V gave up 4 bases and J gave up 4 bases, with 7 bases separating them. The complete variable domain, with remaining parts taken from reference TRBV28 and TRBJ1-1, reads DVKVTQSSRYLVKRTGEKVFLECVQDMDHENMFWYRQDPGLGLRLIYFSYDVKMKEKGDIPEGYSVSREKKERFSLILESASTNQTSMYLCASSSLLTEAFFGQGTRLTVV.

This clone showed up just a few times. CDR3 protein: CASSEIGGHSSYNSPLHF. CDR3 nucleotide sequence: TGTGCCAGCAGTGAAATAGGCGGACACAGCTCCTATAATTCACCCCTCCACTTT. The chain joins TRBV25-1 to TRBJ1-6; D may be TRBD1 (5 bases). The CDR3 covers 18 residues. The germline V gene has CDR1 MGHDK and CDR2 SYGVNS. The V gene lost 2 bases and the J gene lost 0 bases, with 14 bases spanning the gap.

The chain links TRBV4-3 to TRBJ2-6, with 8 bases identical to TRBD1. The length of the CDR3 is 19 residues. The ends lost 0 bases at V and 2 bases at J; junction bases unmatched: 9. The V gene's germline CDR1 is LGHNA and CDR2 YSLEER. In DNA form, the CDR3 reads TGCGCCAGCAGCCAAGAAGTATCCGGGACAGGCCCTGGGGCCAACGTCCTGACTTTC. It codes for CASSQEVSGTGPGANVLTF.

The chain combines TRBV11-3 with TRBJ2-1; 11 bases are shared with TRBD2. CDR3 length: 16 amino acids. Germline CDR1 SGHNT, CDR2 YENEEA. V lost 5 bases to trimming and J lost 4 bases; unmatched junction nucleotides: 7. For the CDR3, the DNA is TGTGCCAGCAGCACCCGGACTAGCGGGTCTTACAATGAGCAGTTCTTC. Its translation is CASSTRTSGSYNEQFF.

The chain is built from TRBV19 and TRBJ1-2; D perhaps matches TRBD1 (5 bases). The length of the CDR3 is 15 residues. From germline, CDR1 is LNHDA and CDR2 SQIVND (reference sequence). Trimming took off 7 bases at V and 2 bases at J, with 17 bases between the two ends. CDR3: CASKPQGGKNYGYTF. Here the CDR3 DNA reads TGTGCCAGTAAACCCCAGGGAGGGAAGAACTATGGCTACACCTTC.

In nucleotides, the CDR3 is TGCGCCAGCAGTGAGTCAAACCGGGACAGAGGAAACACCATATATTTT. It is translated as CASSESNRDRGNTIYF. This chain links TRBV10-1 with TRBJ1-3, with 7 positions matching TRBD1. The trim removed 0 bases at V and 4 bases at J, leaving 6 bases unmatched. In germline, CDR1 is WNHNN, CDR2 SYGVQD (reference sequence). The CDR3 runs to 16 residues.

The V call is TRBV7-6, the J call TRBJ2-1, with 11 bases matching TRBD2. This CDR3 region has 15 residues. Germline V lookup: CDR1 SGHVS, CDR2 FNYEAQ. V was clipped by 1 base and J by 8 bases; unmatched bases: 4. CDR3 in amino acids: CASSLDTSGSYEQFF. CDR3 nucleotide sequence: TGTGCCAGCAGCTTAGATACTAGCGGGAGCTATGAGCAGTTCTTC.

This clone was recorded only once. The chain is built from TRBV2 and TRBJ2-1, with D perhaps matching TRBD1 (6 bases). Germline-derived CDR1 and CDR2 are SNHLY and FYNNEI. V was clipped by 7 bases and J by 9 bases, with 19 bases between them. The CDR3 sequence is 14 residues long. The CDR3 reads CASNMRGMGAEQFF. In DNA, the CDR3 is TGTGCCAGCAACATGAGGGGGATGGGAGCTGAGCAGTTCTTC.

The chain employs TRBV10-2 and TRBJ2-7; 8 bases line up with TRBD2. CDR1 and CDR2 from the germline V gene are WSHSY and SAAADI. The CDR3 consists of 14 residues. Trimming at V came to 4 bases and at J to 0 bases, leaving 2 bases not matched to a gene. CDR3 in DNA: TGCGCCAGCAGTGCAGGGACTAGCTCCTACGAGCAGTACTTC. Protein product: CASSAGTSSYEQYF.

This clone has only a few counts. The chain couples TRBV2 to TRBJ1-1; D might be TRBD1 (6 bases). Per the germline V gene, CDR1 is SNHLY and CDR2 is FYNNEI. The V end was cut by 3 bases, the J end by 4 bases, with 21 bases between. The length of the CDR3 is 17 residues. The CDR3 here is CASSDLQGLRVITEAFF. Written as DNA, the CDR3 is TGTGCCAGCAGTGACTTGCAGGGGTTAAGGGTAATCACTGAAGCTTTCTTT.

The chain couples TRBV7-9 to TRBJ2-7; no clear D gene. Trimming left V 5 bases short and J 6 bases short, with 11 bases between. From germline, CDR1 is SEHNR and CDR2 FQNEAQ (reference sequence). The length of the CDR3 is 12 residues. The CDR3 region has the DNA TGTGCCAGCAGCCCCAGCCGAGGCGAGCAGTACTTC. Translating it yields CASSPSRGEQYF.

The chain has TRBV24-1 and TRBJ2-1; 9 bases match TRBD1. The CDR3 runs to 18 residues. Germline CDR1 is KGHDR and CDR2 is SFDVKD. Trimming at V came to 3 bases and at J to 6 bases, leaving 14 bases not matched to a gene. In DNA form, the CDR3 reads TGTGCCACCAGTGATAGGGAGTCCGGGACAGGGTCTTTCAATGAGCAGTTCTTC. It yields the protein CATSDRESGTGSFNEQFF.

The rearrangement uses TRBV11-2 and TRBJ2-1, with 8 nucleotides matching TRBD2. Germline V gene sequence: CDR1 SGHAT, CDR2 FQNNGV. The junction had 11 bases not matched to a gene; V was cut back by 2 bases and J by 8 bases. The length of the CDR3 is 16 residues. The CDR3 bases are TGTGCCAGCAGCTTATTTGCTACGCTAGCGGGCGATGAGCAGTTCTTC. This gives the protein CASSLFATLAGDEQFF.